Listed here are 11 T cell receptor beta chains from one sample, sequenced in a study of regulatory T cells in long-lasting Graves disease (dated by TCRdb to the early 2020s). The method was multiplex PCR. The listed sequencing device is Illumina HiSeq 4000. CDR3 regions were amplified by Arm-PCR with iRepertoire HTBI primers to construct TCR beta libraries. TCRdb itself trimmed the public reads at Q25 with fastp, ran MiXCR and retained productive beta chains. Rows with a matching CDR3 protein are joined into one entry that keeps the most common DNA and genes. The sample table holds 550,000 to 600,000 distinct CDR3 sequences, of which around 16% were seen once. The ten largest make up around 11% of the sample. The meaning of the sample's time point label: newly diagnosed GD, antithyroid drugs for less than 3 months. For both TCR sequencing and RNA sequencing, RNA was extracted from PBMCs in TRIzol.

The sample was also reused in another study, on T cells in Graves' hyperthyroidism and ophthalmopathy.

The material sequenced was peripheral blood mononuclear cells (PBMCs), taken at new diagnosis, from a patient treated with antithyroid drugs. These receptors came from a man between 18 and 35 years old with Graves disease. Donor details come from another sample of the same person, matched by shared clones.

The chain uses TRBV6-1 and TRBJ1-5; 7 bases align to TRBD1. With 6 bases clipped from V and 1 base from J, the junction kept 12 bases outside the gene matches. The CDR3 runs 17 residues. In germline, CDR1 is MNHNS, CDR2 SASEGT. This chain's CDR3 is CASRRIPDRWSNQPQHF. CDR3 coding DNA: TGTGCCAGCAGGAGGATTCCGGACAGGTGGAGCAATCAGCCCCAGCATTTT.

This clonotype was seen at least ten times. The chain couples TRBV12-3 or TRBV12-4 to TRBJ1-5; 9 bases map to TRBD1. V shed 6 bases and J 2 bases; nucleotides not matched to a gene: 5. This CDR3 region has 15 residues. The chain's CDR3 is CASRRTGEGNQPQHF. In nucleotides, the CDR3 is TGTGCCAGCAGGAGGACAGGGGAGGGCAATCAGCCCCAGCATTTT.

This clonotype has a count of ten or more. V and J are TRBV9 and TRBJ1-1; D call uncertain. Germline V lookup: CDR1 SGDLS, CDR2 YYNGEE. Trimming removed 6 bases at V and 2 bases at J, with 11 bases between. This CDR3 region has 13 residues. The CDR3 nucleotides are TGTGCCAGCACTCCCTTACCCAACACTGAAGCTTTCTTT. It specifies CASTPLPNTEAFF.

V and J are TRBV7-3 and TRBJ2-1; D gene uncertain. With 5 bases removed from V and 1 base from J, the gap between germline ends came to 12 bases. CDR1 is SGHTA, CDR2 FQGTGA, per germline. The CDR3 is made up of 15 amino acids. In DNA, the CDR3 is TGTGCCAGCAGCCCAGCCCGCGAATCCTACAATGAGCAGTTCTTC. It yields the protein CASSPARESYNEQFF.

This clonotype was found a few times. CDR3 in DNA: TGTGCCAGCAGTTTTGTGGGACAGGGTTACAATGAGCAGTTCTTC. Amino acid sequence: CASSFVGQGYNEQFF. The rearrangement links TRBV12-3 or TRBV12-4 to TRBJ2-1, with TRBD1 identical over 9 bases. The CDR3 is 15 amino acids. V shed 3 bases, J shed 4 bases, and the junction held 4 bases outside the gene matches.

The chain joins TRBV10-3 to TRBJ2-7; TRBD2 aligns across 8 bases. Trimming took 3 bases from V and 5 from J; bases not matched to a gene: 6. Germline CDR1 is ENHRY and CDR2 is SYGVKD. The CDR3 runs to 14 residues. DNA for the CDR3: TGTGCCATCAGTGACCCGGGGGGGGAGGACGAGCAGTACTTC. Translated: CAISDPGGEDEQYF.

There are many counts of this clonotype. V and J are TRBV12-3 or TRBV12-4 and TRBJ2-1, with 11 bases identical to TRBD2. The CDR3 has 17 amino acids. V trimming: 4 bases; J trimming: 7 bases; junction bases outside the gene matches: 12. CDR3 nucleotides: TGTGCCAGCAGTTCGATAGCGGGAGGGCCATTACTAAATGAGCAGTTCTTC. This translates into CASSSIAGGPLLNEQFF.

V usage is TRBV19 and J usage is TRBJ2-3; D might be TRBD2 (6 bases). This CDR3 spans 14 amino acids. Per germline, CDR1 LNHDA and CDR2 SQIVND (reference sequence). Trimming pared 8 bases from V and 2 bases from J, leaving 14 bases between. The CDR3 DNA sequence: TGTGCCAGTGGACGGGGGACTTACACAGATACGCAGTATTTT. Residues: CASGRGTYTDTQYF.

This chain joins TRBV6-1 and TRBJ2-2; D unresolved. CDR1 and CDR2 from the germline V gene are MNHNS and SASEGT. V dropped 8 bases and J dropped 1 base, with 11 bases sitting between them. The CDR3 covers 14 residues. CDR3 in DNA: TGTGCCAGCCGCCCGGCCGGGAACACCGGGGAGCTGTTTTTT. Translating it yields CASRPAGNTGELFF.

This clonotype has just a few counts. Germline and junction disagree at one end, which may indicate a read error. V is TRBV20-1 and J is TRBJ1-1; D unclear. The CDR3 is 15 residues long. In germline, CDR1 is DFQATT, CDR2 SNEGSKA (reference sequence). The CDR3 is CSARRTRLVNTGAFF. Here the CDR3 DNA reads TGCAGTGCCAGGAGGACCCGCCTCGTGAACACTGGAGCTTTCTTT.

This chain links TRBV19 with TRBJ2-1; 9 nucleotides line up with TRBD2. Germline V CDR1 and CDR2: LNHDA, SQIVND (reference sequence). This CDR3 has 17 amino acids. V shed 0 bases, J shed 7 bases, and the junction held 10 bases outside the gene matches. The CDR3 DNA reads TGTGCCAGTAGTATAGATCGGAGGGCGGGAGGGAGGAATGAGCAGTTCTTC. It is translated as CASSIDRRAGGRNEQFF.